This T cell receptor (beta chain) comes out of a study of a mutant IDH1 vaccine in newly diagnosed glioma (dated by TCRdb to the early 2020s). With respect to the entire study: In the chemotherapy-containing groups, vaccination started alongside temozolomide cycles, whereas in patients who had radiotherapy alone it started 4-6 weeks after radiotherapy. Peripheral blood was collected at six visits: V03 (baseline), V05, V07, V10, V12 and V13. The approximately 32 treated patients were around 62% male and around 40% female, with a mean age of around 40 years. Longitudinal TCRB deep sequencing was done for 25 to 30 treated patients, wherever samples were available for exploratory analyses. Before enrollment, most patients had been given radiochemotherapy with temozolomide as standard therapy, while the rest had received either radiotherapy alone or temozolomide alone. The week-35 safety follow-up took place at visit V12, and the week-47 end of study took place at visit V13. Study-level results and caveats: PBMC samples for TCRB deep sequencing were selected based on availability. It was noted by the authors that analyses of patient blood samples could not be reproduced owing to sample limitations. Pseudoprogression seemed to be unrelated to changes in the top peripheral T cell clonotypes found by TCRB sequencing. Vaccine-induced immune responses across multiple MHC alleles were detected in 90% to 95% of patients.

Cut back by 2 bases and 9 bases, the V and J ends lie 8 bases apart. According to the germline V gene (reference sequence), CDR1 reads DFQATT and CDR2 reads SNEGSKA. CDR3 length: 11 amino acids, cysteine to phenylalanine. Kept here is only the CDR3 DNA, which spans 33 bases and is read in frame from base 1. Receptor libraries were prepared by the immunoSEQ multiplex PCR assay. Following the manufacturer's protocol, the hsTCRB Kit was used to amplify rearranged TCR beta chain sequences. TCRB libraries were sequenced on an Illumina MiSeq. As for the original processing: Demultiplexing, trimming and gene mapping were performed with the kit vendor's proprietary platform. TCRdb mirrors the immuneACCESS table, restricted to in-frame sequences. Some clones are absent from its copies; in checked studies, under half trace to an unresolved V gene, and the reason for the others is unknown. That table gives V, J and clone size, and the DNA gave D and trimming. This sample has fewer than 45,000 clones in its table, and roughly 79% of those were observed once. The ten largest clonotypes hold about 4.5% of the sample.

The time point label corresponds to: week 35, safety follow-up. A 20-mer mutant IDH1 peptide at 300 micrograms in Montanide made up each vaccine dose, which was injected subcutaneously together with topical imiquimod. Eight vaccinations were administered to patients in weeks 1, 3, 5, 7, 11, 15, 19 and 23, corresponding to visits V03 through V10. Donors had newly diagnosed WHO grade 3 or 4 IDH1-mutant astrocytomas with loss of nuclear ATRX. The samples were drawn from NOA16, a multicentre, single-arm, open-label phase I trial in Germany that tested a mutant IDH1 peptide vaccine in humans for the first time. Genomic DNA for TCRB sequencing was extracted from EDTA blood using the DNeasy Blood and Tissue Kit. Notes on this clone: What antigen it recognizes has not been identified. No much larger clonotype is one base removed from it; base qualities were not supplied.

Here the sequenced sample was PBMCs, taken from a glioma patient whose treatment included an IDH1 peptide vaccine. The TCR sequence derives from a woman in her forties with glioma. Some clones in this sample may be carry-over from other donors' samples. The chain links TRBV20-1 with TRBJ2-1, with an unclear D gene assignment. In nucleotide form, the sequence is TGCAGTGCTAGATCCCTCGGTGAGCAGTTCTTC. Translated, it gives CSARSLGEQFF.